This T cell receptor (beta chain) came from a study of OX40 agonist ivuxolimab in advanced cancers. Study-level information: Six ivuxolimab dose levels, 0.01 to 10 mg/kg, were given intravenously every 2 weeks. A male proportion of 82.7% was recorded, with mean age approximately 57 years and range about 20 to 79. Broader study findings: CD4+ and CD8+ blood T cells expanded clonally by week 6 at 0.1 to 3.0 mg/kg. The antigen specificity of the peripheral T cells (those that were expanded) was not determined.

Profiled with immunoSEQ multiplex PCR; TCRdb holds only in-frame clones, not every one. The data hold 45,000 to 60,000 clones, with around 90% observed a single time. The CDR3 covers 15 residues. CDR1 and CDR2 (germline): LNHDA, SQIVND (reference sequence). V shed 5 bases, J shed 4 bases, and the junction held 8 bases outside the gene matches. As for this clone: Its matching antigen is unknown.

Material: CD4+ or CD8+ T cells sorted from blood, obtained in a trial of the OX40 agonist ivuxolimab. This receptor was obtained from an adult with an advanced solid tumor such as melanoma, head and neck, liver or kidney cancer. This chain links TRBV19 with TRBJ1-5, with 7 bases fitting TRBD1. In DNA form, the CDR3 reads TGTGCCAGTAGTCCCGGGACAGTACTTAATCAGCCCCAGCATTTT. Encoded protein: CASSPGTVLNQPQHF.